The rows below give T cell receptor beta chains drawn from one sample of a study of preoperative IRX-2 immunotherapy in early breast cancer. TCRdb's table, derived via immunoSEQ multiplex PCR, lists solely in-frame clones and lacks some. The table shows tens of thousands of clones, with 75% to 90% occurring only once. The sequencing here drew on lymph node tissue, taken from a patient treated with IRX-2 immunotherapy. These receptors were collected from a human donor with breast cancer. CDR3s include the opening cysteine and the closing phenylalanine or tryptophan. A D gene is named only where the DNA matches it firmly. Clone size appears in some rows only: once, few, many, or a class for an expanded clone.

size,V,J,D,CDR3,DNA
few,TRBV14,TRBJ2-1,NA,CASSQDGPSYNEQFF,TGTGCCAGCAGCCAAGATGGTCCTAGCTACAATGAGCAGTTCTTC
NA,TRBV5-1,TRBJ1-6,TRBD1,CASSLDRATVSNSPLHF,TGCGCCAGCAGCCTGGACAGGGCTACCGTGAGTAATTCACCCCTCCACTTT
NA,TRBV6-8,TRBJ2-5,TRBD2,CASSGQASGGRTQYF,TGTGCCAGCAGTGGCCAGGCTAGCGGGGGAAGGACCCAGTACTTC
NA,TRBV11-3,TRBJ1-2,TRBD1,CASSLAFGTGSGYTF,TGTGCCAGCAGCTTGGCCTTTGGGACAGGGAGTGGCTACACCTTC
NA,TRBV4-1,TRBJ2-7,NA,CASSPGTTSYEQYF,TGCGCCAGCAGCCCCGGGACAACCTCTTACGAGCAGTACTTC
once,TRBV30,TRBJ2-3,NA,CAWSVGNSGFSTQYF,TGTGCCTGGAGTGTCGGAAACAGTGGATTTAGTACGCAGTATTTT
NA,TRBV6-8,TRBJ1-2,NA,CASSDPRGTDYGYTF,TGTGCCAGCAGTGACCCGCGGGGAACGGACTATGGCTACACCTTC
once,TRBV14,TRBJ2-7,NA,CASSQAPGGYYEQYF,TGTGCCAGCAGCCAAGCCCCGGGCGGATACTACGAGCAGTACTTC
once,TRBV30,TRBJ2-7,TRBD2,CAWSRGAYEQYF,TGTGCCTGGAGTCGGGGGGCCTACGAGCAGTACTTC
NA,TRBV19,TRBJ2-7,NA,CASSIQGVSHEQYF,TGTGCCAGTAGTATTCAGGGAGTCTCCCACGAGCAGTACTTC
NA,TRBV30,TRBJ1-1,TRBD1,CAWSIRGRGMNTEAFF,TGTGCCTGGAGTATCAGGGGGCGAGGGATGAACACTGAAGCTTTCTTT
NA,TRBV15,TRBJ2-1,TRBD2,CATSTLAGGYNEQFF,TGTGCCACCAGCACCCTAGCGGGAGGTTACAATGAGCAGTTCTTC
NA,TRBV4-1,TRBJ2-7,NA,CASRPNAGQSYEQYF,TGCGCCAGCAGACCAAACGCGGGACAGTCCTACGAGCAGTACTTC
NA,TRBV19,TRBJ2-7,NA,CASSAYRDNSYEQYF,TGTGCCAGTAGCGCCTACCGGGACAACTCCTACGAGCAGTACTTC
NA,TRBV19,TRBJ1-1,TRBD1,CASSPSDRDYTEAFF,TGTGCCAGTAGTCCCTCCGACAGGGATTACACTGAAGCTTTCTTT
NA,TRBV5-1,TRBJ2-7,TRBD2,CASSLGLAPHEQYF,TGCGCCAGCAGCTTGGGACTAGCGCCACACGAGCAGTACTTC
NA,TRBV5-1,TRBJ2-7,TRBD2,CASSTGTSGIYEQYF,TGCGCCAGCAGCACTGGGACTAGCGGAATCTACGAGCAGTACTTC
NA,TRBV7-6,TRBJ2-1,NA,CASSLGGTVYNEQFF,TGTGCCAGCAGCCTTGGGGGGACTGTTTACAATGAGCAGTTCTTC
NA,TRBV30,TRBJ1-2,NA,CAWSTGWTRGYTF,TGTGCCTGGAGTACCGGTTGGACCCGGGGCTACACCTTC
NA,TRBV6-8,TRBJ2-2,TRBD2,CASSYFAPGGLGTGELFF,TGTGCCAGCAGTTACTTCGCCCCGGGGGGGCTGGGCACCGGGGAGCTGTTTTTT
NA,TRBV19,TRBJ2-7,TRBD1,CASSLRQGSHEQYF,TGTGCCAGTAGTCTAAGACAGGGTTCCCACGAGCAGTACTTC
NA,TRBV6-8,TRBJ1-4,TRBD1,CASSYTGQGDRLFF,TGTGCCAGCAGTTACACGGGACAGGGGGATAGACTGTTTTTT
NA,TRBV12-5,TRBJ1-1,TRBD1,CASGLDRGNTEAFF,TGTGCTAGTGGTTTGGACAGGGGGAACACTGAAGCTTTCTTT
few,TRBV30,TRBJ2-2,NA,CAWGRGANTGELFF,TGTGCCTGGGGTCGGGGCGCGAACACCGGGGAGCTGTTTTTT